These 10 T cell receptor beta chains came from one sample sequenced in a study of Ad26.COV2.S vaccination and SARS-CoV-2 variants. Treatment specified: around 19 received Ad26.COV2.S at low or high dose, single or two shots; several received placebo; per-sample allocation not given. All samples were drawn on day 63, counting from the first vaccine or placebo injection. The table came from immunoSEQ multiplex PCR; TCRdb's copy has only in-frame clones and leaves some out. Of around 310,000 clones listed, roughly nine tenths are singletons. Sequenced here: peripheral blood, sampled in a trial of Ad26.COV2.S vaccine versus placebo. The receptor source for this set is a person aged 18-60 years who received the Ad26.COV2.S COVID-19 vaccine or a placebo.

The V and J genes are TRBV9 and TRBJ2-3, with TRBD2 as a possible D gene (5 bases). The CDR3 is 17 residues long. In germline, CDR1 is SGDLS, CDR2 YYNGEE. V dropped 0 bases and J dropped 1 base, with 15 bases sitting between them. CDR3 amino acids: CASSVAGSGTRTDTQYF. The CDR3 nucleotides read TGTGCCAGCAGCGTAGCTGGCAGCGGTACACGCACAGATACGCAGTATTTT.

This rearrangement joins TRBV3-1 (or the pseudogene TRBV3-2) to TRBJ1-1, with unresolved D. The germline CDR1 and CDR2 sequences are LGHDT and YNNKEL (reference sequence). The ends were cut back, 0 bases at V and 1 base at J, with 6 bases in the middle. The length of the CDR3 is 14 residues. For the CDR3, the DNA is TGTGCCAGCAGCCAAGAGGCGGGGAACACTGAAGCTTTCTTT. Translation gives CASSQEAGNTEAFF.

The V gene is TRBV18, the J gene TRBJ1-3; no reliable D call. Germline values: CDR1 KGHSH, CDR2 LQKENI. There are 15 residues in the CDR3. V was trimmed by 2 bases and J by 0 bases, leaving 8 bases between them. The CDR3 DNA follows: TGTGCCAGCTCACCAGGCGTCCACTCTGGAAACACCATATATTTT. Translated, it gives CASSPGVHSGNTIYF.

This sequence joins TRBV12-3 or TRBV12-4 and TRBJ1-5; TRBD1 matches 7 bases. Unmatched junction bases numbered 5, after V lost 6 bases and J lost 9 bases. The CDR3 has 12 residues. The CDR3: CASRLQGTPQHF. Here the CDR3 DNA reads TGTGCCAGCAGACTACAGGGGACGCCCCAGCATTTT.

CDR3 residues: CASSQPGWGDGYTF. CDR3 coding DNA: TGTGCCAGCAGCCAACCCGGATGGGGGGATGGCTACACCTTC. The chain couples TRBV3-1 (or the pseudogene TRBV3-2) to TRBJ1-2; the D gene is possibly TRBD1 (5 bases). V lost 2 bases and J 6 bases, leaving 13 bases between the germline ends. The CDR3 contains 14 residues. From germline, CDR1 is LGHDT and CDR2 YNNKEL (reference sequence).

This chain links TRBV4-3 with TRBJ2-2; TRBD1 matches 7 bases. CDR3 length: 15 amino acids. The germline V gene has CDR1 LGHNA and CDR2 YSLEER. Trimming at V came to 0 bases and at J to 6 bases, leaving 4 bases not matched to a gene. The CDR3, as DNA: TGCGCCAGCAGCCAAGAAGGAACAGGGGCCGGGGAGCTGTTTTTT. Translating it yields CASSQEGTGAGELFF.

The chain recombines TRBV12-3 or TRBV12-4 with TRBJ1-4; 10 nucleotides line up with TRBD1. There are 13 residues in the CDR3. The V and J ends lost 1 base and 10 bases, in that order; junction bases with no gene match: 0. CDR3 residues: CASSLGTGGKLFF. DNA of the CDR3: TGTGCCAGCAGTTTAGGGACAGGGGGAAAACTGTTTTTT.

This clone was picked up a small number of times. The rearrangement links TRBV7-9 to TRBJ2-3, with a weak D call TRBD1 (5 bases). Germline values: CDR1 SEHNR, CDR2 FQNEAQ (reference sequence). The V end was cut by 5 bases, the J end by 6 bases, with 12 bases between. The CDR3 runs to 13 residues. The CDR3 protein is CASSPKTADTQYF. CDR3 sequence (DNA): TGTGCCAGCAGCCCCAAGACAGCGGATACGCAGTATTTT. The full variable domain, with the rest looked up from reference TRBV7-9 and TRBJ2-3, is DTGVSQNPRHKITKRGQNVTFRCDPISEHNRLYWYRQTLGQGPEFLTYFQNEAQLEKSRLLSDRFSAERPKGSFSTLEIQRTEQGDSAMYLCASSPKTADTQYFGPGTRLTVL.

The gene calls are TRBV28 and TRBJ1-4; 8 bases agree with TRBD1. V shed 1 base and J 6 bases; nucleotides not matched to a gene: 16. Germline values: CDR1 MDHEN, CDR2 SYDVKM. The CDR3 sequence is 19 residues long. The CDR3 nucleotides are TGTGCCAGCAGTTTATCCCCTGCACGGACAGGGAGTGTTGATGAAAAACTGTTTTTT. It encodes CASSLSPARTGSVDEKLFF.

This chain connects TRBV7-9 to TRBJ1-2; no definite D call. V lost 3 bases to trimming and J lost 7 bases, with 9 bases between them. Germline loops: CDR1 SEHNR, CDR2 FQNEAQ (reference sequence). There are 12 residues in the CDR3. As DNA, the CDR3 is TGTGCCAGCAGCTTGGAGGGAGGTGGCTACACCTTC. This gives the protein CASSLEGGGYTF.